The next 20 T cell receptor beta chains were all read from a single sample in a study of blood T cell repertoires in COVID-19. Measured with immunoSEQ multiplex PCR; TCRdb has only the in-frame clones, and not every one. The sample shows around 210,000 clones, 70% to 90% of them seen only once. Sequencing was carried out using peripheral blood. These receptors originate from a man aged 50-60 years with COVID-19, enrolled during active disease.

The chain has TRBV29-1 and TRBJ1-1; D is ambiguous. V lost 4 bases to trimming and J lost 1 base, with 10 bases between them. The CDR3 covers 13 residues. Per the germline V gene, CDR1 is SQVTM and CDR2 is ANQGSEA. The CDR3 DNA reads TGCAGCGTTGCGGGGTTATCGAACACTGAAGCTTTCTTT. Protein product: CSVAGLSNTEAFF.

V and J are TRBV6-1 and TRBJ2-5; a possible D gene is TRBD1 (5 bases). CDR1 and CDR2 (germline): MNHNS, SASEGT. This CDR3 has 15 residues. V lost 1 base, J lost 5 bases, and 14 bases lay in between. CDR3: CASSEVVARGETQYF. DNA of the CDR3: TGTGCCAGCAGTGAAGTCGTGGCAAGGGGTGAGACCCAGTACTTC.

This chain connects TRBV7-9 to TRBJ1-4; the D is unclear. The V end lost 0 bases, the J end lost 4 bases, and 9 bases lay between the germline ends. The CDR3 covers 15 residues. CDR1 SEHNR and CDR2 FQNEAQ come from the germline V gene (reference sequence). This chain's CDR3 is CASSLARGYNEKLFF. CDR3 bases: TGTGCCAGCAGCTTAGCCCGGGGATATAATGAAAAACTGTTTTTT.

The rearrangement joins TRBV12-3 or TRBV12-4 to TRBJ1-1; D is perhaps TRBD1 (5 bases). The CDR3 has 13 residues. Deletions cut 3 bases from V and 5 bases from J, with 10 bases between. This CDR3 is CASSFQGGTEAFF. Here the CDR3 DNA reads TGTGCCAGCAGTTTCCAGGGAGGGACTGAAGCTTTCTTT.

The genes are TRBV6-2 or TRBV6-3 and TRBJ2-7, with D perhaps matching TRBD2 (6 bases). CDR3 length: 14 residues. The V and J ends lost 2 bases and 2 bases respectively, with 10 bases between them. The germline gives CDR1 MNHEY, CDR2 SVGEGT. The CDR3: CASSYAGLPYEQYF. The CDR3 DNA follows: TGTGCCAGCAGTTACGCGGGATTGCCCTACGAGCAGTACTTC.

This clone was detected once. V and J are TRBV6-2 or TRBV6-3 and TRBJ2-7, with 7 positions matching TRBD2. With V trimmed by 0 bases and J by 3 bases, 5 bases remained unmatched. CDR1 is MNHEY, CDR2 SVGEGT, per germline. The CDR3 sequence is 15 residues long. The CDR3 nucleotides read TGTGCCAGCAGTTACTCCGGCGGGGGAAACTACGAGCAGTACTTC. Protein sequence: CASSYSGGGNYEQYF.

The CDR3: CASSSGQGFGYGYTF. As DNA, the CDR3 is TGTGCCAGCAGTTCGGGACAGGGCTTTGGGTATGGCTACACCTTC. The rearrangement uses TRBV28 and TRBJ1-2; TRBD1 agrees at 9 bases. Germline V gives CDR1 MDHEN, CDR2 SYDVKM. The CDR3 loop spans 15 amino acids. V lost 4 bases to trimming and J lost 5 bases; unmatched junction nucleotides: 8.

The V call is TRBV5-1, the J call TRBJ2-1; TRBD1 matches 7 bases. Looked up from germline, CDR1 is SGHRS and CDR2 is YFSETQ. The length of the CDR3 is 14 residues. J gave up 5 bases and V 4 bases, and 6 bases lay outside the gene matches. DNA of the CDR3: TGCGCCAGCAGCCACGGGACAGCAAACAATGAGCAGTTCTTC. This codes for CASSHGTANNEQFF.

The chain uses TRBV11-1 and TRBJ2-1, with TRBD2 matching over 9 bases. Germline assignment: CDR1 SGHAT and CDR2 FQDESV (reference sequence). This CDR3 is 15 amino acids long. Germline trimming cut 1 base from V and 8 bases from J; bases unmatched to any gene: 6. The CDR3 protein is CASSLVGGGAYEQFF. The CDR3 DNA sequence: TGTGCCAGCAGCTTAGTGGGCGGGGGGGCTTATGAGCAGTTCTTC.

The gene calls are TRBV24-1 and TRBJ1-5; 8 nucleotides agree with TRBD1. The J call may be faulty, since TRBJ2-3 better matches the DNA end. The CDR3 has 14 amino acids. The germline V gene has CDR1 KGHDR and CDR2 SFDVKD. The CDR3 spells CATSLGQVNQPQYF. In nucleotides, the CDR3 is TGTGCCACCAGCTTGGGACAGGTCAATCAGCCCCAGTATTTT.

A few counts support this clone. This sequence joins TRBV6-5 and TRBJ1-6; 9 bases align to TRBD1. J was trimmed by 8 bases and V by 5 bases; bases with no gene match: 1. The germline gives CDR1 MNHEY, CDR2 SVGAGI. This CDR3 comprises 13 residues. The CDR3 bases are TGTGCCAGCAGTACAGGGGGCGATTCACCCCTCCACTTT. This sequence encodes CASSTGGDSPLHF.

This clone has a single count. V gene TRBV19 combines with J gene TRBJ2-1; D perhaps matches TRBD2 (5 bases). The ends were cut back, 6 bases at V and 8 bases at J, with 17 bases in the middle. CDR1 is LNHDA, CDR2 SQIVND, per germline (reference sequence). CDR3 length equals 14 residues. For the CDR3, the DNA is TGTGCCAGTAGACGAGGGTATCTCTCCTATGAGCAGTTCTTC. As protein: CASRRGYLSYEQFF.

This clone has more than one count but fewer than ten. The chain is built from TRBV7-3 and TRBJ2-1; 8 nucleotides agree with TRBD2. Per germline, CDR1 SGHTA and CDR2 FQGTGA. CDR3 length: 17 residues. V gave up 1 base and J gave up 7 bases; unmatched junction bases: 12. This CDR3 reads CASSLRESGLGWNEQFF. CDR3 bases: TGTGCCAGCAGCTTAAGAGAGTCGGGACTAGGGTGGAATGAGCAGTTCTTC. Full variable domain (outside the CDR3, taken from reference TRBV7-3 and TRBJ2-1): GAGVSQTPSNKVTEKGKYVELRCDPISGHTALYWYRQSLGQGPEFLIYFQGTGAADDSGLPNDRFFAVRPEGSVSTLKIQRTERGDSAVYLCASSLRESGLGWNEQFFGPGTRLTVL.

CDR3 region: CASSPEAGELFF. The CDR3 DNA reads as TGTGCCAGCAGCCCCGAGGCCGGGGAGCTGTTTTTT. The chain employs TRBV28 and TRBJ2-2; D remains ambiguous. This CDR3 is 12 amino acids long. The germline CDR1 and CDR2 sequences are MDHEN and SYDVKM. V lost 6 bases, J lost 6 bases, and 8 bases lay in between.

The rearrangement uses TRBV19 and TRBJ1-1, with TRBD1 as a possible D gene (5 bases). CDR1 LNHDA and CDR2 SQIVND come from the germline V gene (reference sequence). The CDR3 consists of 17 residues. The V end was cut by 4 bases, the J end by 4 bases, with 22 bases between. Written as DNA, the CDR3 is TGTGCCAGTAGTAATCAACCGGGACTCCTTAGGGGCACTGAAGCTTTCTTT. It specifies CASSNQPGLLRGTEAFF.

V gene TRBV11-2 combines with J gene TRBJ1-2; TRBD1 matches at 8 bases. There are 15 residues in the CDR3. The ends lost 5 bases at V and 2 bases at J; junction bases unmatched: 7. From germline, CDR1 is SGHAT and CDR2 FQNNGV. The CDR3 DNA sequence: TGTGCCAGCAGCGCCCGACAGGGGAGGAACTATGGCTACACCTTC. It yields the protein CASSARQGRNYGYTF. Full variable domain (remainder filled in from reference TRBV11-2 and TRBJ1-2): EAGVAQSPRYKIIEKRQSVAFWCNPISGHATLYWYQQILGQGPKLLIQFQNNGVVDDSQLPKDRFSAERLKGVDSTLKIQPAKLEDSAVYLCASSARQGRNYGYTFGSGTRLTVV.

This clone was picked up a small number of times. The chain's CDR3 is CASSVDPLAGGMYNEQFF. In DNA form, the CDR3 reads TGTGCCAGCAGCGTAGACCCCCTAGCGGGGGGGATGTACAATGAGCAGTTCTTC. The V gene is TRBV9, the J gene TRBJ2-1, with 12 bases lining up with TRBD2. The CDR3 spans 18 residues. Germline V gene sequence: CDR1 SGDLS, CDR2 YYNGEE. V shed 0 bases and J 4 bases; nucleotides not matched to a gene: 8.

The chain carries TRBV19 and TRBJ2-1; possible D gene TRBD2, 5 bases. This CDR3 spans 14 amino acids. Germline V gene data show CDR1 as LNHDA and CDR2 as SQIVND (reference sequence). V was clipped by 1 base and J by 8 bases, with 12 bases between them. CDR3 region: CASSIAEDLDEQFF. CDR3 nucleotide sequence: TGTGCCAGTAGTATAGCGGAGGACTTGGATGAGCAGTTCTTC.

The J gene is TRBJ2-3, the V gene TRBV7-9; 9 bases match TRBD2. The CDR3 covers 17 residues. With V trimmed by 0 bases and J by 9 bases, 13 bases remained unmatched. In germline, CDR1 is SEHNR, CDR2 FQNEAQ (reference sequence). The CDR3: CASSLANGGRASGTQYF. CDR3 coding DNA: TGTGCCAGCAGCTTAGCGAATGGCGGGAGGGCCTCGGGGACGCAGTATTTT.

V and J are TRBV20-1 and TRBJ2-7; D is perhaps TRBD2 (6 bases). The V and J ends lost 3 bases and 9 bases respectively, with 18 bases between them. The CDR3 extends over 13 amino acids. Germline-derived CDR1 and CDR2 are DFQATT and SNEGSKA (reference sequence). DNA for the CDR3: TGCAGTGCTAGTAGGGGAGGCCGCGCGTGGCAGTACTTC. This translates into CSASRGGRAWQYF.